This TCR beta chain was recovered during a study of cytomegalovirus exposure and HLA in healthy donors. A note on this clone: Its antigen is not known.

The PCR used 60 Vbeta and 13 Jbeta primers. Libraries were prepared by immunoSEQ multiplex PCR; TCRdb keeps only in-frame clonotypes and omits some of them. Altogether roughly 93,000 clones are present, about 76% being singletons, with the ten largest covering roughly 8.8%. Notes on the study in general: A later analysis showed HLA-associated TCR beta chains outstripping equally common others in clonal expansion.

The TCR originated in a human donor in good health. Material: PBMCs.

The DNA for the CDR3 is TGCGCCAGCAGTGTTGGGGGCCTCACAGATACGCAGTATTTT. Its protein is CASSVGGLTDTQYF. The chain uses TRBV23-1 and TRBJ2-3; D possibly corresponds to TRBD1 (6 bases). TRBV23-1 is an open reading frame whose function is uncertain. V lost 5 bases and J lost 2, with 11 bases in between. The CDR3 is 14 amino acids.